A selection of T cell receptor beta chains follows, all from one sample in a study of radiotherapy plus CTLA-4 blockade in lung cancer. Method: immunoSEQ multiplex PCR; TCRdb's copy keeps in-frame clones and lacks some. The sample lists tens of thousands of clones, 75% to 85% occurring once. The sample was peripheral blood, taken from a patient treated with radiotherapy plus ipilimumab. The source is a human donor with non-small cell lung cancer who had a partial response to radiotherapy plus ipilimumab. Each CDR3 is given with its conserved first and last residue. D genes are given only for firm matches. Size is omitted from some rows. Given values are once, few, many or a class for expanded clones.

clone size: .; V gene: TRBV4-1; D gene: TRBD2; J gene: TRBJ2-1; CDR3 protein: CASSQGPLAGGISSYNEQFF; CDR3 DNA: TGCGCCAGCAGCCAAGGCCCACTAGCGGGGGGCATAAGCTCCTACAATGAGCAGTTCTTC
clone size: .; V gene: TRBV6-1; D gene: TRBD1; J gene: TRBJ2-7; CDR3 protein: CASNRQGRNYEQYF; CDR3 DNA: TGTGCCAGCAACAGACAGGGGCGGAACTACGAGCAGTACTTC
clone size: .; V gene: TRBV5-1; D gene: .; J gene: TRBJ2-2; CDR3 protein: CASSLRVGLYTGELFF; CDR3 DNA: TGCGCCAGCAGCTTAAGGGTAGGACTATACACCGGGGAGCTGTTTTTT
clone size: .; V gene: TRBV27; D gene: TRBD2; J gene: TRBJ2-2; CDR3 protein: CASRVAGVDTGELFF; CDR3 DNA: TGTGCCAGCAGAGTAGCGGGGGTGGACACCGGGGAGCTGTTTTTT
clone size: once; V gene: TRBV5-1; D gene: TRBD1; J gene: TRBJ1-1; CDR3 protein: CARGQGVEVLVQAFF; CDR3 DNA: TGCGCCAGGGGACAGGGGGTCGAAGTTCTAGTGCAAGCTTTCTTT
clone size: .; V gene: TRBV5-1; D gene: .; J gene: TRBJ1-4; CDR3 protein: CASSPKTDSDEKLFF; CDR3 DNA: TGCGCCAGCAGCCCTAAGACAGACTCAGATGAAAAACTGTTTTTT
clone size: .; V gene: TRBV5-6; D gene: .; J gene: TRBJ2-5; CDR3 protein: CASSSSTTEETQYF; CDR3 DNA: TGTGCCAGCAGCTCCTCGACTACAGAAGAGACCCAGTACTTC
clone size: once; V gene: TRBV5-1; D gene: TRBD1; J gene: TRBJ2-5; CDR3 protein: CASSPTGGQETQYF; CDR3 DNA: TGCGCCAGCAGCCCGACAGGGGGACAAGAGACCCAGTACTTC
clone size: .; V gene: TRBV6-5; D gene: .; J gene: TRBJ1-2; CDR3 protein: CASSHGQGINYGYTF; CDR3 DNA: TGTGCCAGCAGTCACGGTCAGGGGATCAACTATGGCTACACCTTC
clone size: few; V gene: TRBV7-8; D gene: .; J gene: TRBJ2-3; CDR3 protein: CASSSRDRTDTQYF; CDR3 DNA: TGTGCCAGCAGCTCCAGGGATAGAACAGATACGCAGTATTTT
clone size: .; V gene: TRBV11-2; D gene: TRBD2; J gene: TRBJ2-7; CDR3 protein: CASSLAPGGTSGSSYEQYF; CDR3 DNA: TGTGCCAGCAGCTTAGCCCCGGGGGGTACTAGCGGTAGTTCCTACGAGCAGTACTTC
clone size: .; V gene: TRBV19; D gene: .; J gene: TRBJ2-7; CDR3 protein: CASTSMGGEQYF; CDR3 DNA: TGTGCCAGTACCTCAATGGGGGGCGAGCAGTACTTC
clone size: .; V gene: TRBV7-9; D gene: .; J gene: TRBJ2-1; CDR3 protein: CASSFPGSSYNEQFF; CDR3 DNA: TGTGCCAGCAGCTTTCCGGGGAGCTCCTACAATGAGCAGTTCTTC
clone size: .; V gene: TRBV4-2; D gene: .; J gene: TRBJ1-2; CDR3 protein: CASSQVDRENYGYTF; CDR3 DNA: TGTGCCAGCAGCCAAGTTGACAGAGAAAACTATGGCTACACCTTC
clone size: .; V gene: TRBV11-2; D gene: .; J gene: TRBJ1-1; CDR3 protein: CASSHSTGNTEAFF; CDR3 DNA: TGTGCCAGCAGCCACTCAACAGGGAACACTGAAGCTTTCTTT
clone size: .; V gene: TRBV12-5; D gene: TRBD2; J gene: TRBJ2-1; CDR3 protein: CASGLEASGAGEVREYNEQFF; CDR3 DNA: TGTGCTAGTGGTTTGGAAGCCTCCGGGGCGGGGGAGGTACGCGAGTACAATGAGCAGTTCTTC
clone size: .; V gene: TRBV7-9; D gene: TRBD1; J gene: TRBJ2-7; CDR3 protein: CASSVNPTGEAYEQYF; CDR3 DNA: TGTGCCAGCAGCGTCAATCCGACAGGGGAGGCCTACGAGCAGTACTTC
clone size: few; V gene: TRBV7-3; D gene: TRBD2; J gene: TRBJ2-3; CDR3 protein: CASSLTGGGNTQYF; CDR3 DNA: TGTGCCAGCAGCTTAACCGGGGGGGGGAATACGCAGTATTTT
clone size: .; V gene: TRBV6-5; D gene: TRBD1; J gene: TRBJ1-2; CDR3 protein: CASSRPGGYYGYTF; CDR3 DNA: TGTGCCAGCAGTAGACCAGGGGGGTACTATGGCTACACCTTC
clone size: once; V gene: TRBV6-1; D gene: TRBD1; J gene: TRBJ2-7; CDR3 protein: CASREALSGQSYEQYF; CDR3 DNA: TGTGCCAGCAGAGAAGCGCTCTCGGGACAGTCCTACGAGCAGTACTTC
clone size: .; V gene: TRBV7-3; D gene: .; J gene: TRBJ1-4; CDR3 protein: CASSLTPGPGEKLFF; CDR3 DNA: TGTGCCAGCAGCTTAACGCCAGGGCCGGGTGAAAAACTGTTTTTT
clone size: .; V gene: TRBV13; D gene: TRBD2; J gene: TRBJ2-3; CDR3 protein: CASSSLAGGRDTQYF; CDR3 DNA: TGTGCCAGCAGCTCACTAGCGGGGGGCCGCGATACGCAGTATTTT
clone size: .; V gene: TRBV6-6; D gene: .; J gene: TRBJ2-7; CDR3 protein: CASTQGTPRGEQYF; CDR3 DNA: TGTGCCAGCACCCAAGGGACCCCTAGGGGGGAGCAGTACTTC
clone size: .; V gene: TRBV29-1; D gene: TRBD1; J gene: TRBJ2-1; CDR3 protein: CSALASGGYNEQFF; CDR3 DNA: TGCAGCGCCCTCGCCTCAGGGGGATACAATGAGCAGTTCTTC
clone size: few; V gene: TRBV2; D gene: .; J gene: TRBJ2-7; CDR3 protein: CASSEGGRYEQYF; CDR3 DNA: TGTGCCAGCAGTGAGGGGGGGCGTTACGAGCAGTACTTC
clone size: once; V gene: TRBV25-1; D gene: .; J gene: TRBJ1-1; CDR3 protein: CASSEYRVAEAFF; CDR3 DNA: TGTGCCAGCAGTGAATACAGGGTAGCTGAAGCTTTCTTT
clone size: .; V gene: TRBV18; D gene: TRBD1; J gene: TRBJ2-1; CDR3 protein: CASSTGEFDEQFF; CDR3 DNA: TGTGCCAGTTCGACAGGGGAATTTGATGAGCAGTTCTTC
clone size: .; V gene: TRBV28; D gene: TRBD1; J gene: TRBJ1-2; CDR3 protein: CASSLGTGVYGYTF; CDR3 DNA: TGTGCCAGCAGTCTCGGGACAGGGGTTTATGGCTACACCTTC
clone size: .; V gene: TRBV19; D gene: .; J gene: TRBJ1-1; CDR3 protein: CASQRGENTEAFF; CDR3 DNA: TGTGCCAGTCAACGGGGGGAGAACACTGAAGCTTTCTTT
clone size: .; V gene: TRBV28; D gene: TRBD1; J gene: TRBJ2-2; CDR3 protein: CASSSDRIKMRTGELFF; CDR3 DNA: TGTGCCAGCAGTTCGGACAGGATTAAGATGCGCACCGGGGAGCTGTTTTTT
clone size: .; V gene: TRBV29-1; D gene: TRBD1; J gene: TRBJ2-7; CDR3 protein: CSVGQGITPYEQYF; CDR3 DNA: TGCAGCGTGGGACAGGGCATCACTCCCTACGAGCAGTACTTC
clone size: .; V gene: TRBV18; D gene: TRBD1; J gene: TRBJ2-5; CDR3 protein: CASSLNQGQGADRAETQYF; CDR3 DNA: TGTGCCAGCTCCCTGAACCAGGGACAGGGGGCGGACAGGGCAGAGACCCAGTACTTC
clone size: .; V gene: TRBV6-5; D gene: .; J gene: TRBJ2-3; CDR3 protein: CASSYPGPGSTDTQYF; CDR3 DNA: TGTGCCAGCAGTTACCCAGGGCCCGGATCTACAGATACGCAGTATTTT
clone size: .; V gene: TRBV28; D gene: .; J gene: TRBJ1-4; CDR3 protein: CASSLYRATNEKLFF; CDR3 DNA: TGTGCCAGCAGTTTATACAGAGCAACTAATGAAAAACTGTTTTTT
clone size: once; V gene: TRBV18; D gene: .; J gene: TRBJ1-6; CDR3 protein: CASSPKERGYSPLHF; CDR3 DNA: TGTGCCAGCTCACCGAAGGAGCGGGGCTATTCACCCCTCCACTTT
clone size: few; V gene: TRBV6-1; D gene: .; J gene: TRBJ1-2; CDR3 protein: CASSEGLGRGGGYTF; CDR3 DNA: TGTGCCAGCAGTGAAGGCCTAGGCAGGGGTGGAGGCTACACCTTC
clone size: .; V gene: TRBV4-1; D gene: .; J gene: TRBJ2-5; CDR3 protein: CASSQGGPGFHQETQYF; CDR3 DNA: TGCGCCAGCAGCCAAGGCGGGCCCGGGTTCCACCAAGAGACCCAGTACTTC
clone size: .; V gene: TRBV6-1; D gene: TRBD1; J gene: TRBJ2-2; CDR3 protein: CASSWDSWNTGELFF; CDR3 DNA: TGTGCCAGCAGTTGGGACAGTTGGAACACCGGGGAGCTGTTTTTT
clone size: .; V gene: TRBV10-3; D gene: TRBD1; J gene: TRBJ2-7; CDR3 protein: CAISEGQGAPYEQYF; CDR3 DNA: TGTGCCATCAGTGAGGGACAGGGGGCTCCCTACGAGCAGTACTTC
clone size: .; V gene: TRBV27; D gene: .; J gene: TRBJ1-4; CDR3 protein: CASSRGGGDSEKLFF; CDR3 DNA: TGTGCCAGCAGTAGAGGGGGGGGAGACAGTGAAAAACTGTTTTTT
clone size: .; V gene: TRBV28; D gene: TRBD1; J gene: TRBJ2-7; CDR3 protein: CASSFGTAYEQYF; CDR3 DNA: TGTGCCAGCAGTTTCGGGACAGCCTACGAGCAGTACTTC
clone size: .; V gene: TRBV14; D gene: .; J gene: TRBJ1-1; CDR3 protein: CASSLMGGNTEAFF; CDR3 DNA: TGTGCCAGCAGCCTCATGGGGGGTAACACTGAAGCTTTCTTT